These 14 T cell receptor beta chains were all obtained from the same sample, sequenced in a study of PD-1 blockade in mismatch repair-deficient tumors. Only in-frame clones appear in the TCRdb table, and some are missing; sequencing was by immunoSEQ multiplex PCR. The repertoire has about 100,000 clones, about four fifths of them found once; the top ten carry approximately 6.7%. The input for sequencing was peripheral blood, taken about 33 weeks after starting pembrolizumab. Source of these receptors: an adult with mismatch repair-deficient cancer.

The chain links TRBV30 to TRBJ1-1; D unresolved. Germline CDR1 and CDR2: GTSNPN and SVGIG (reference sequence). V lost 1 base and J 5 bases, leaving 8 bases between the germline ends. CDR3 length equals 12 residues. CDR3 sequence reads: CAWSGTRTEAFF. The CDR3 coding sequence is TGTGCCTGGAGTGGCACAAGGACTGAAGCTTTCTTT.

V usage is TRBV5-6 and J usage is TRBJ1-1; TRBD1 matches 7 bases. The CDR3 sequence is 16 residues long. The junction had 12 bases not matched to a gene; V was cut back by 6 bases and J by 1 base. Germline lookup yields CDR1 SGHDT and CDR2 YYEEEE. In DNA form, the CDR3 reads TGTGCCAGCACCCTGGTGGAGGGGGCAGGGAACACTGAAGCTTTCTTT. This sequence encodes CASTLVEGAGNTEAFF.

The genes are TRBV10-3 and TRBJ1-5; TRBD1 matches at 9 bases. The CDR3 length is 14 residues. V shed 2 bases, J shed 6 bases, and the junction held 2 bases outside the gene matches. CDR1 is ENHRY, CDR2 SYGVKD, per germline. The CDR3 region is CAISEQGQGQPQHF. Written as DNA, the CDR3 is TGTGCCATCAGTGAGCAGGGACAGGGTCAGCCCCAGCATTTT.

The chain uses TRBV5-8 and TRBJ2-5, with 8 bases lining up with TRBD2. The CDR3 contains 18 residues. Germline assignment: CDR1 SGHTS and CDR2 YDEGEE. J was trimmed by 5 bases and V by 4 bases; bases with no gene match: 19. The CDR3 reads CASSPGLGSATPRETQYF. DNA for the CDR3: TGTGCCAGCAGCCCGGGACTAGGTAGCGCTACACCGCGGGAGACCCAGTACTTC.

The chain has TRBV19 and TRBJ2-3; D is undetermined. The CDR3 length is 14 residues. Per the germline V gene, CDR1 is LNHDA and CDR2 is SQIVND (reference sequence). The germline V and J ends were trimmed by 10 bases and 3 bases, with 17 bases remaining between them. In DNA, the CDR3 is TGTGCCACCACAGAAGGGCCCAAGACAGATACGCAGTATTTT. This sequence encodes CATTEGPKTDTQYF.

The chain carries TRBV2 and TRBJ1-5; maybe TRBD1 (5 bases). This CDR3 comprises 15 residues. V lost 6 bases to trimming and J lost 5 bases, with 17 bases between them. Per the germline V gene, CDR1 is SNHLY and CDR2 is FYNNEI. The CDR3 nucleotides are TGTGCCAGCAGGGGGCCGGACGGGACTTATCAGCCCCAGCATTTT. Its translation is CASRGPDGTYQPQHF.

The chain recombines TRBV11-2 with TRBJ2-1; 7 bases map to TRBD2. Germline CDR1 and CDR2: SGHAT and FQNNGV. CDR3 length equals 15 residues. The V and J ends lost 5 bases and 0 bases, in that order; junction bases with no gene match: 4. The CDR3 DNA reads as TGTGCCAGCAGCCCAGGACTAGGCTCCTACAATGAGCAGTTCTTC. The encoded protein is CASSPGLGSYNEQFF. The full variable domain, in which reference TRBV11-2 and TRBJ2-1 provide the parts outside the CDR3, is EAGVAQSPRYKIIEKRQSVAFWCNPISGHATLYWYQQILGQGPKLLIQFQNNGVVDDSQLPKDRFSAERLKGVDSTLKIQPAKLEDSAVYLCASSPGLGSYNEQFFGPGTRLTVL.

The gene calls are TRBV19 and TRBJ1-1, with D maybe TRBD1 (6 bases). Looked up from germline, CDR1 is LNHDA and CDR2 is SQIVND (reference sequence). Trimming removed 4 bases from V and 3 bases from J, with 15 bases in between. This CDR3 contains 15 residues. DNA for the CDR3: TGTGCCAGTAGTACCCCTGGGAAGGGGGACACTGAAGCTTTCTTT. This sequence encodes CASSTPGKGDTEAFF. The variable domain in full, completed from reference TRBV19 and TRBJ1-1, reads DGGITQSPKYLFRKEGQNVTLSCEQNLNHDAMYWYRQDPGQGLRLIYYSQIVNDFQKGDIAEGYSVSREKKESFPLTVTSAQKNPTAFYLCASSTPGKGDTEAFFGQGTRLTVV.

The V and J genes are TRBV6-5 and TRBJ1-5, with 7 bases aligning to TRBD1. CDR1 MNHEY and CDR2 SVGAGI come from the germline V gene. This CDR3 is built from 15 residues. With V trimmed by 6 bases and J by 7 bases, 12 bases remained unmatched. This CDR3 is CASSPSPRGHQPQHF. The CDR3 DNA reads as TGTGCCAGCAGCCCCTCACCGAGGGGGCACCAGCCCCAGCATTTT.

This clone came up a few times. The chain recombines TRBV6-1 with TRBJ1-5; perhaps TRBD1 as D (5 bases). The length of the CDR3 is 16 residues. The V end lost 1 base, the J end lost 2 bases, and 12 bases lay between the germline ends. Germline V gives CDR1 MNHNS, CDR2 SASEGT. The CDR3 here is CASSEGRGVGNQPQHF. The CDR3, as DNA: TGTGCCAGCAGTGAAGGGAGGGGCGTGGGCAATCAGCCCCAGCATTTT.

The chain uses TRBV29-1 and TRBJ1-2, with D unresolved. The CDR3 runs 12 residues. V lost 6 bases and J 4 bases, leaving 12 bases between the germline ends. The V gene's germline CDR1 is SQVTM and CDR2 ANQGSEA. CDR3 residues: CSVEKQFYGYTF. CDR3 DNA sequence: TGCAGCGTCGAGAAGCAGTTCTATGGCTACACCTTC.

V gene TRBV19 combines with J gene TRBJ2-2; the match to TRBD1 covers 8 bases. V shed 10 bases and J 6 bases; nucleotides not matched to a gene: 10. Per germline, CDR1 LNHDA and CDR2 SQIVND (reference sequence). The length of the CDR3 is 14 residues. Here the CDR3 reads CATHDRGYAGELFF. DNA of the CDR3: TGTGCCACTCACGACAGGGGTTATGCCGGGGAGCTGTTTTTT.

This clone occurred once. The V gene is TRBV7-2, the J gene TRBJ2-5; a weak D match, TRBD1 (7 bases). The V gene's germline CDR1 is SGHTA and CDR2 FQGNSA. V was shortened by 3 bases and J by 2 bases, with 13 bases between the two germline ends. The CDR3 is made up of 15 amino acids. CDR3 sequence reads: CASSLGGTEQETQYF. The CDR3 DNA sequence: TGTGCCAGCAGCTTGGGCGGGACAGAACAAGAGACCCAGTACTTC.

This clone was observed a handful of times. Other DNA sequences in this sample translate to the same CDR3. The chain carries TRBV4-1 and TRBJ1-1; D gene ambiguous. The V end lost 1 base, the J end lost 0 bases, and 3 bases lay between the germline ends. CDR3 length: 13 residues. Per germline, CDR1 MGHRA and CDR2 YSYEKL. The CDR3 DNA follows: TGCGCCAGCAGCCAAGTTGTGAACACTGAAGCTTTCTTT. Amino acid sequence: CASSQVVNTEAFF.